Presented here are 17 T cell receptor beta chains from one specimen sequenced in a study of T cell repertoires in cytomegalovirus infection. TCRdb called the reads again in MiXCR, with one record for every CDR3 protein. Of about 360,000 distinct CDR3 sequences listed, over 15% are singletons. Sequencing input: PBMCs. The receptors come from a human donor in good health (CMV status not recorded). Some clones in this sample may be carry-over from other donors' samples.

This clonotype was counted a few times. The rearrangement uses TRBV28 and TRBJ2-1, with D possibly being TRBD1 or TRBD2 (5 bases each). The V and J ends lost 6 bases and 5 bases respectively, with 17 bases between them. From germline, CDR1 is MDHEN and CDR2 SYDVKM. The CDR3 consists of 15 residues. This CDR3 reads CASSSGTDLHNEQFF. The CDR3 nucleotides are TGTGCCAGCAGCTCCGGGACGGACCTGCACAATGAGCAGTTCTTC.

At least ten counts were recorded for this clonotype. The chain is built from TRBV7-2 and TRBJ2-7, with TRBD1 identical over 10 bases. J lost 4 bases, V lost 4 bases, and 4 bases had no gene match. The CDR3 is 14 amino acids. Germline V CDR1 and CDR2: SGHTA, FQGNSA. CDR3 sequence: CASSWTGGQYEQYF. As DNA, the CDR3 is TGTGCCAGCAGCTGGACAGGGGGACAGTACGAGCAGTACTTC.

The sample holds one count of this clonotype. The chain joins TRBV4-3 to TRBJ1-1; D is undetermined. The CDR3 totals 14 residues. Trimming cost V 0 bases and J 5 bases, with 10 bases left between them. Germline CDR1 and CDR2: LGHNA and YSLEER. CDR3 in DNA: TGCGCCAGCAGCCAAGAGGTCGCGGGGACTGAAGCTTTCTTT. Translation gives CASSQEVAGTEAFF.

V gene TRBV5-1 combines with J gene TRBJ1-5; D is ambiguous. CDR1 is SGHRS and CDR2 is YFSETQ in the germline V gene. The CDR3 is 13 residues long. V was shortened by 5 bases and J by 3 bases, with 9 bases between the two germline ends. CDR3 sequence (DNA): TGCGCCAGCAGGGTTAGTGACAATCAGCCCCAGCATTTT. It encodes CASRVSDNQPQHF.

This clonotype was observed many times. Here the CDR3 DNA reads TGTGCCAGCAGCCGGGGACGGGCCTCCTATGGCTACACCTTC. This gives the protein CASSRGRASYGYTF. The chain carries TRBV28 and TRBJ1-2; D may be TRBD1 (5 bases). Deletions cut 6 bases from V and 4 bases from J, with 15 bases between. The CDR3 is 14 amino acids. Per germline, CDR1 MDHEN and CDR2 SYDVKM.

This clonotype has only a few counts. For the CDR3, the DNA is TGTGCCAGCAGCTTAGCAGGGTACGGTTATGGCTACACCTTC. Encoded protein: CASSLAGYGYGYTF. This chain connects TRBV11-2 to TRBJ1-2; possible D gene TRBD1, 5 bases. Germline V gene data show CDR1 as SGHAT and CDR2 as FQNNGV. The V and J ends lost 1 base and 5 bases respectively, with 11 bases between them. The length of the CDR3 is 14 residues. Based on the CDR3 plus reference TRBV11-2 and TRBJ1-2, the full variable domain is EAGVAQSPRYKIIEKRQSVAFWCNPISGHATLYWYQQILGQGPKLLIQFQNNGVVDDSQLPKDRFSAERLKGVDSTLKIQPAKLEDSAVYLCASSLAGYGYGYTFGSGTRLTVV.

The chain has TRBV15 and TRBJ2-1, with D hard to call. V was cut by 3 bases and J by 9 bases, with 12 bases left in between. The length of the CDR3 is 13 residues. Germline CDR1 is LNHNV and CDR2 is YYDKDF (reference sequence). The CDR3 here is CATSRDQIGEQFF. The DNA of the CDR3 is TGTGCCACCAGCAGGGACCAAATTGGTGAGCAGTTCTTC.

To note about this clonotype: The junction departs from the called germline gene at one end, perhaps through a read error. This rearrangement joins TRBV2 to TRBJ2-3; 7 nucleotides agree with TRBD2. Germline lookup yields CDR1 SNHLY and CDR2 FYNNEI. This CDR3 comprises 11 residues. For the CDR3, the DNA is TGTGCCAGCAGTGAGGCTAGCGGTATGAATTTT. This codes for CASSEASGMNF.

This clonotype turned up a few times. The chain is built from TRBV7-9 and TRBJ1-4; 9 positions match TRBD1. Per germline, CDR1 SEHNR and CDR2 FQNEAQ (reference sequence). Losses at the gene ends were 3 bases for V and 8 bases for J; bases not matched to a gene: 4. This CDR3 is built from 14 residues. The CDR3 DNA is TGTGCCAGCAGCTTGAGGACAGGGGCCGAAAAACTGTTTTTT. Protein: CASSLRTGAEKLFF.

The chain employs TRBV30 and TRBJ2-7, with TRBD2 matching 8 bases. From germline, CDR1 is GTSNPN and CDR2 SVGIG (reference sequence). The J segment lost 5 bases and the V segment lost 1 base, leaving 4 bases of the junction unmatched. The CDR3 runs 13 residues. This CDR3 reads CAWSGREVDEQYF. CDR3 nucleotides: TGTGCCTGGAGTGGGCGGGAGGTTGACGAGCAGTACTTC.

V gene TRBV24-1 combines with J gene TRBJ2-1; weak D call: TRBD2 (6 bases). With 1 base removed from V and 9 bases from J, the gap between germline ends came to 12 bases. Germline CDR1 and CDR2: KGHDR and SFDVKD. This CDR3 spans 14 amino acids. The CDR3 sequence: CATSDFRLDIEQFF. CDR3 coding DNA: TGTGCCACCAGTGATTTCCGACTAGACATTGAGCAGTTCTTC.

This clonotype has just a few counts. The CDR3 loop is CSAQRLGNYGYTF. The DNA for the CDR3 is TGCAGTGCCCAAAGGTTGGGTAACTATGGCTACACCTTC. The rearrangement joins TRBV20-1 to TRBJ1-2; D remains unclear. Germline V gene sequence: CDR1 DFQATT, CDR2 SNEGSKA (reference sequence). There are 13 residues in the CDR3. Deletions cut 6 bases from V and 1 base from J, with 12 bases between.

The table lists this clonotype with a few counts. The V gene is TRBV20-1, the J gene TRBJ1-1, with a tentative D call TRBD1 (5 bases). The CDR3 is 13 amino acids. The V end lost 3 bases, the J end lost 3 bases, and 11 bases lay between the germline ends. Germline CDR1 DFQATT, CDR2 SNEGSKA (reference sequence). This CDR3 is CSASQGIDTEAFF. DNA of the CDR3: TGCAGTGCTAGTCAGGGAATCGACACTGAAGCTTTCTTT.

The gene calls are TRBV5-1 and TRBJ2-1, with D unclear. V lost 7 bases to trimming and J lost 1 base, with 21 bases between them. Germline V CDR1 and CDR2: SGHRS, YFSETQ. The CDR3 runs to 17 residues. As DNA, the CDR3 is TGCGCCAGCTCCCCTAATAACCTTCTGGGATCCTACAATGAGCAGTTCTTC. Translation: CASSPNNLLGSYNEQFF.

This clonotype has ten or more counts. The chain combines TRBV5-1 with TRBJ2-2; 8 nucleotides align to TRBD2. The V segment lost 0 bases and the J segment 3 bases; nucleotides outside the gene matches: 7. From germline, CDR1 is SGHRS and CDR2 YFSETQ. The CDR3 extends over 17 amino acids. DNA for the CDR3: TGCGCCAGCAGCTTGGTCCCGGGACTAGTGGACACCGGGGAGCTGTTTTTT. The encoded protein is CASSLVPGLVDTGELFF.

This clonotype was found a few times. This sequence joins TRBV4-2 and TRBJ1-1; tentative D call: TRBD1 (5 bases). The CDR3 consists of 13 residues. CDR1 LGHNA and CDR2 YNFKEQ come from the germline V gene. Trimming stripped 8 bases from V and 2 bases from J, with 12 bases between. DNA of the CDR3: TGTGCCAGCGGTCAGGGCGGAAACACTGAAGCTTTCTTT. Residues: CASGQGGNTEAFF.

The chain links TRBV11-2 to TRBJ2-6, with a tentative D call TRBD2 (5 bases). V shed 4 bases and J shed 3 bases, with 10 bases lying between them. The CDR3 contains 15 residues. Germline V gene data show CDR1 as SGHAT and CDR2 as FQNNGV. The CDR3 spells CASSSRASGANVLTF. The CDR3 nucleotides are TGTGCCAGCAGCTCGCGGGCGAGTGGGGCCAACGTCCTGACTTTC.